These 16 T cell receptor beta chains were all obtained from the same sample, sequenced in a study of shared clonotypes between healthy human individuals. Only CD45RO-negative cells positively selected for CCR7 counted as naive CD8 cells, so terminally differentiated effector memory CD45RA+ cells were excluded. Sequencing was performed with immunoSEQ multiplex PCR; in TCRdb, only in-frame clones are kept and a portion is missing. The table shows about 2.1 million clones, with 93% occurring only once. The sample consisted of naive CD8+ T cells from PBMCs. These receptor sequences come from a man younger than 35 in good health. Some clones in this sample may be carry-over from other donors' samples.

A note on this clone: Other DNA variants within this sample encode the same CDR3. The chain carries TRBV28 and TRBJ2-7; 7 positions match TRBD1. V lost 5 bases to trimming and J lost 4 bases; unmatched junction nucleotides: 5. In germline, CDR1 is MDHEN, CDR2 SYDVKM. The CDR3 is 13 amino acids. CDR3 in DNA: TGTGCCAGCAGTGCAGGGGGAGTATACGAGCAGTACTTC. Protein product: CASSAGGVYEQYF. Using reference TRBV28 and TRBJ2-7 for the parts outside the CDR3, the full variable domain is DVKVTQSSRYLVKRTGEKVFLECVQDMDHENMFWYRQDPGLGLRLIYFSYDVKMKEKGDIPEGYSVSREKKERFSLILESASTNQTSMYLCASSAGGVYEQYFGPGTRLTVT.

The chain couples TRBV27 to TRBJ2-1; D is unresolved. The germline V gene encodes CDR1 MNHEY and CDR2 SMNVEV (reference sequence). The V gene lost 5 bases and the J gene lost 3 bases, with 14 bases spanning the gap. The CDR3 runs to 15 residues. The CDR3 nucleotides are TGTGCCAGCAGTACCGTGGGGTACGGCTACAATGAGCAGTTCTTC. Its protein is CASSTVGYGYNEQFF.

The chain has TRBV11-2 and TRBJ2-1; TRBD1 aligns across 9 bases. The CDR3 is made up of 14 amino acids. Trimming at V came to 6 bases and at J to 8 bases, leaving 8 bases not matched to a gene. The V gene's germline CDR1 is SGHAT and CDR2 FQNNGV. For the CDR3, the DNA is TGTGCCAGCAGGCCTCAGACAGGGGGTGATGAGCAGTTCTTC. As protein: CASRPQTGGDEQFF.

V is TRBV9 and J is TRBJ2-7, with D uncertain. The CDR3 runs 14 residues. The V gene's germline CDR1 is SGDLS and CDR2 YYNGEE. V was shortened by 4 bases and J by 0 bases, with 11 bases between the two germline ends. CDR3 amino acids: CASSPTASSYEQYF. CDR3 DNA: TGTGCCAGCAGCCCGACTGCTAGCTCCTACGAGCAGTACTTC.

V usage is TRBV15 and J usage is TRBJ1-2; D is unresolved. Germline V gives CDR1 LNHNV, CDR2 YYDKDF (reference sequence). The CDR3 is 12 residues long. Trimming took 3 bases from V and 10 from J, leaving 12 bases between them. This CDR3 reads CATSSPWASYTF. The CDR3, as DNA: TGTGCCACCAGCAGCCCTTGGGCGTCCTACACCTTC.

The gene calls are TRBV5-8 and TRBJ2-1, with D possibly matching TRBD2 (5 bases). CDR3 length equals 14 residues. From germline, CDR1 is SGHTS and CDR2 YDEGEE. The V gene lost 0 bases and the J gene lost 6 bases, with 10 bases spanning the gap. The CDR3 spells CASSLVGNANEQFF. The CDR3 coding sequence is TGTGCCAGCAGCTTGGTCGGGAATGCCAATGAGCAGTTCTTC.

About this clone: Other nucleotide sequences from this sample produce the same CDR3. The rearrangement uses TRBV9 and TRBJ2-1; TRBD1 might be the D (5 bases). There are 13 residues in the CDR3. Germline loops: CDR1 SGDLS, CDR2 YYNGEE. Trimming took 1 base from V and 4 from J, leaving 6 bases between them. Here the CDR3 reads CASSVTGYNEQFF. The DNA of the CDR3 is TGTGCCAGCAGCGTAACAGGATACAATGAGCAGTTCTTC.

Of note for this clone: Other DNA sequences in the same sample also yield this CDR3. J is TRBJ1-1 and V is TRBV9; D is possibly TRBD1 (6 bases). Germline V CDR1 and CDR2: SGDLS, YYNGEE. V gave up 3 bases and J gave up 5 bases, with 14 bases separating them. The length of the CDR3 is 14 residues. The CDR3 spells CASSATGKGTEAFF. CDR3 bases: TGTGCCAGCAGCGCGACAGGAAAGGGGACTGAAGCTTTCTTT.

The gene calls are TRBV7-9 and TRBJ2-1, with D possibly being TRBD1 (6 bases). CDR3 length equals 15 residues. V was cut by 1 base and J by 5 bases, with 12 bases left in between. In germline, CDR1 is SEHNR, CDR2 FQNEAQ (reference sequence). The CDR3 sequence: CASSLGGGKHNEQFF. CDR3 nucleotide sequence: TGTGCCAGCAGCTTAGGAGGGGGAAAACACAATGAGCAGTTCTTC.

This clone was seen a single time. CDR3 sequence (DNA): TGTGCCAGCAGCCGTGGGTGGGCAACTCTCTCCCGGGAGACCCAGTACTTC. Its protein is CASSRGWATLSRETQYF. The J gene is TRBJ2-5, the V gene TRBV7-8; D ambiguous. Germline V CDR1 and CDR2: SGHVS, FQNEAQ. CDR3 length equals 17 residues. V lost 5 bases to trimming and J lost 5 bases, with 24 bases between them.

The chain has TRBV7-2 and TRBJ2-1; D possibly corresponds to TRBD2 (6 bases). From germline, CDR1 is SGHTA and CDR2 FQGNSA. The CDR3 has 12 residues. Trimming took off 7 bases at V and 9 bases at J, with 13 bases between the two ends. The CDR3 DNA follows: TGTGCCAGCACCTATGGGGGACTTGAGCAGTTCTTC. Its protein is CASTYGGLEQFF.

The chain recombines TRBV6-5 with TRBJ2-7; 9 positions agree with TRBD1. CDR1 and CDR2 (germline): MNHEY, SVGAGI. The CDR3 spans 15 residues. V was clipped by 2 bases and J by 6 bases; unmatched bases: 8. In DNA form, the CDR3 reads TGTGCCAGCAGTTACCGGGGGACAGGGAGTTTCGAGCAGTACTTC. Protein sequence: CASSYRGTGSFEQYF.

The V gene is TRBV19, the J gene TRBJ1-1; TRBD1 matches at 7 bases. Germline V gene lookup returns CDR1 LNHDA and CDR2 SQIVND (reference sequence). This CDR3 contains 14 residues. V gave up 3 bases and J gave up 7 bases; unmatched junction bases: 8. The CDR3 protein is CASSMGGTVDEAFF. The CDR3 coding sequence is TGTGCCAGTAGTATGGGCGGGACAGTCGATGAAGCTTTCTTT.

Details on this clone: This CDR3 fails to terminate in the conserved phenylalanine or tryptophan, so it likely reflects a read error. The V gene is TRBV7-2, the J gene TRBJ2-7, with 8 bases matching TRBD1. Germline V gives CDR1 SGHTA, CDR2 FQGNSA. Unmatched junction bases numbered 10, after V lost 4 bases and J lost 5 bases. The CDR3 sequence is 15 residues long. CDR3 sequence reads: CASSSPGQGIDEQYL. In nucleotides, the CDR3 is TGTGCCAGCAGCTCCCCTGGACAGGGCATTGACGAGCAGTACCTC.

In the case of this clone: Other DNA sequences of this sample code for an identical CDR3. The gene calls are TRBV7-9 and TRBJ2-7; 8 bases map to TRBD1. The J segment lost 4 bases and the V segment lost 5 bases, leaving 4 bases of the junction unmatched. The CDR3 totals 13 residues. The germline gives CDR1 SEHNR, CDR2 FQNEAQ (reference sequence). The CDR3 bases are TGTGCCAGCAGCCCAGGGGGCTCGTACGAGCAGTACTTC. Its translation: CASSPGGSYEQYF.

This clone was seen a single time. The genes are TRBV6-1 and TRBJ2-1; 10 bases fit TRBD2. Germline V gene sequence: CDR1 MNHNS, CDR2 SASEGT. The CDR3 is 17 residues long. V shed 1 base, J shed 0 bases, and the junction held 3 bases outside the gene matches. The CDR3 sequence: CASSEGPSGSSYNEQFF. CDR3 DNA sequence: TGTGCCAGCAGTGAAGGTCCTAGCGGGAGCTCCTACAATGAGCAGTTCTTC.